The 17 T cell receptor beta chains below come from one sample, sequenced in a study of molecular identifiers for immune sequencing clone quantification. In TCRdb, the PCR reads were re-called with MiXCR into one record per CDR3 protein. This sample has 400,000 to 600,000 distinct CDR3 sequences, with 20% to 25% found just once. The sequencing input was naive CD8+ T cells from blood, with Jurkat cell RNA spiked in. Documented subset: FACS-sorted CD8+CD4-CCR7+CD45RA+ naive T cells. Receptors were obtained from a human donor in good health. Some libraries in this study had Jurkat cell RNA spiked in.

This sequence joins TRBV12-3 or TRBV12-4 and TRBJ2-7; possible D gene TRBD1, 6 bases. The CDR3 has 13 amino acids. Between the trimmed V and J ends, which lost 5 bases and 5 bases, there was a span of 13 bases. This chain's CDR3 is CASSTYRDNEQYF. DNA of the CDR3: TGTGCCAGCAGTACTTACAGGGATAACGAGCAGTACTTC.

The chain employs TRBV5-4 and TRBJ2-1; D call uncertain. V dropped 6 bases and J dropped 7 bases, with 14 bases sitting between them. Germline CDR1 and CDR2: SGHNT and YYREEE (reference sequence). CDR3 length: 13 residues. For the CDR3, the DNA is TGTGCCAGCAACGACCCCCCTAGGAATGAGCAGTTCTTC. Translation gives CASNDPPRNEQFF.

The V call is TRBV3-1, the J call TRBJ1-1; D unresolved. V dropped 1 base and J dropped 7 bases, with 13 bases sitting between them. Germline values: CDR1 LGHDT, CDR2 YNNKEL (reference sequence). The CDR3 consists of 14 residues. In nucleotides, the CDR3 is TGTGCCAGCAGCCAAGCCCCCAGAGACATTGAAGCTTTCTTT. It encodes CASSQAPRDIEAFF. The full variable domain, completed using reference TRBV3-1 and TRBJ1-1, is DTAVSQTPKYLVTQMGNDKSIKCEQNLGHDTMYWYKQDSKKFLKIMFSYNNKELIINETVPNRFSPKSPDKAHLNLHINSLELGDSAVYFCASSQAPRDIEAFFGQGTRLTVV.

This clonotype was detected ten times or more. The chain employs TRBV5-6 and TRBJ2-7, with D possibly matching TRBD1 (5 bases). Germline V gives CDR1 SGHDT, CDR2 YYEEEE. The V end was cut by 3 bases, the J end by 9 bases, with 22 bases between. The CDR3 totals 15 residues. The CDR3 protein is CASSSNLDNPWGQYF. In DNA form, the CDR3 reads TGTGCCAGCAGCTCCAATCTGGACAACCCCTGGGGGCAGTACTTC. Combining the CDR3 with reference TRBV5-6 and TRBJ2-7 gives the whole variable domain DAGVTQSPTHLIKTRGQQVTLRCSPKSGHDTVSWYQQALGQGPQFIFQYYEEEERQRGNFPDRFSGHQFPNYSSELNVNALLLGDSALYLCASSSNLDNPWGQYFGPGTRLTVT.

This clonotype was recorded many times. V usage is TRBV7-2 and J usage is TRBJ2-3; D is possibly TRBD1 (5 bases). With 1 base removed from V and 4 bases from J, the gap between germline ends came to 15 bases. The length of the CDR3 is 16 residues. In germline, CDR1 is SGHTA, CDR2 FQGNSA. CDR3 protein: CASSLGGRVVSDTQYF. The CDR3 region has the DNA TGTGCCAGCAGCTTAGGGGGCCGAGTAGTCTCAGATACGCAGTATTTT.

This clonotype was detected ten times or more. The CDR3 protein is CATGSWTSGQETQYF. The CDR3 DNA reads as TGTGCCACCGGGTCCTGGACTAGCGGGCAAGAGACCCAGTACTTC. The chain employs TRBV19 and TRBJ2-5, with 11 nucleotides matching TRBD2. Unmatched junction bases numbered 9, after V lost 10 bases and J lost 2 bases. This CDR3 has 15 residues. The germline CDR1 and CDR2 sequences are LNHDA and SQIVND (reference sequence).

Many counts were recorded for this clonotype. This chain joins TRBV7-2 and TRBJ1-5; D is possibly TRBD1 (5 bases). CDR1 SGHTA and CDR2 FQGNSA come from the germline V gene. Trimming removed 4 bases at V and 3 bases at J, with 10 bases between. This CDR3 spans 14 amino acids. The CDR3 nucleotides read TGTGCCAGCAGCTCAGGAGGGGACAATCAGCCCCAGCATTTT. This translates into CASSSGGDNQPQHF.

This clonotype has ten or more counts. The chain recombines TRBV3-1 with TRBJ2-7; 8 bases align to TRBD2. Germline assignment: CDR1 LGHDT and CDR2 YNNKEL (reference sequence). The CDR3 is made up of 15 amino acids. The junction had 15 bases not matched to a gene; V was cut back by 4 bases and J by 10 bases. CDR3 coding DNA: TGTGCCAGCAGCCTCAGACGGACTAGCTTCGAGGACCAGTACTTC. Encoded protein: CASSLRRTSFEDQYF.

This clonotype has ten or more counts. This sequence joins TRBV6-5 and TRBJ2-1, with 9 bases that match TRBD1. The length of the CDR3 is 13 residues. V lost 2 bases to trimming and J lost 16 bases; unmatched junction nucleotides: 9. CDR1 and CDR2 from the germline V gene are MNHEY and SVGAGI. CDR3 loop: CASSYTAGTGFFF. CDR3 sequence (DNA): TGTGCCAGCAGTTACACGGCCGGGACAGGGTTTTTCTTC.

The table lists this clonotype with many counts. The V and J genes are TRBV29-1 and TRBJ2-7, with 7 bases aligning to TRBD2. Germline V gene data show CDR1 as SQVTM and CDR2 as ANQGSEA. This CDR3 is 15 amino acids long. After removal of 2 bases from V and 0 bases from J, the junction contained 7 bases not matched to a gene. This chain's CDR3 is CSVESSGEGSYEQYF. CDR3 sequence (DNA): TGCAGCGTTGAATCTAGCGGAGAGGGCTCCTACGAGCAGTACTTC.

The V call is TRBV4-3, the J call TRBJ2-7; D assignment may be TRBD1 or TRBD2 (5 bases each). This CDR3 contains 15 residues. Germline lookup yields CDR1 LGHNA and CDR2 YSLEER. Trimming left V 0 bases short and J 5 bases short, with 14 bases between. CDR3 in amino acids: CASSQDRGRRDEQYF. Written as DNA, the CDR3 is TGCGCCAGCAGCCAAGATCGGGGCCGGAGAGACGAGCAGTACTTC.

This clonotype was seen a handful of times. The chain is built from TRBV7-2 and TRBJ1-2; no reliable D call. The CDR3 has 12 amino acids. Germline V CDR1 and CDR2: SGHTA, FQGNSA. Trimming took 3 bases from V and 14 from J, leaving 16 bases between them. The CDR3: CASSFMTVTETF. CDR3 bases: TGTGCCAGCAGCTTCATGACTGTTACGGAAACCTTC.

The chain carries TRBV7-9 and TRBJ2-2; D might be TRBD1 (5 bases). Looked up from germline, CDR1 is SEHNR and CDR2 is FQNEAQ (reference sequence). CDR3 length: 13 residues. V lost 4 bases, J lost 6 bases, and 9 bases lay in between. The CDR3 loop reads CASSSPQAGELFF. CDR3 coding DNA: TGTGCCAGCAGCTCCCCACAGGCCGGGGAGCTGTTTTTT.

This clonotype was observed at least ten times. The CDR3 region is CASSLRVGSQPQHF. For the CDR3, the DNA is TGTGCCAGCAGTTTACGAGTGGGTAGTCAGCCCCAGCATTTT. This chain links TRBV28 with TRBJ1-5, with D uncertain. The CDR3 extends over 14 amino acids. Germline CDR1 reads MDHEN; CDR2 reads SYDVKM. The germline V and J ends were trimmed by 2 bases and 6 bases, with 11 bases remaining between them. Complete variable domain (other parts from reference TRBV28 and TRBJ1-5): DVKVTQSSRYLVKRTGEKVFLECVQDMDHENMFWYRQDPGLGLRLIYFSYDVKMKEKGDIPEGYSVSREKKERFSLILESASTNQTSMYLCASSLRVGSQPQHFGDGTRLSIL.

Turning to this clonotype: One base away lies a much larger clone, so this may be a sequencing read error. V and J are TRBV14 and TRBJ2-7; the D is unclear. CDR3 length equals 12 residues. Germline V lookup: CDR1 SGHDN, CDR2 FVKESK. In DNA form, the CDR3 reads TGTGCCGGCAGCCAAGATTACGGCGAGCAGTACTTC. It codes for CAGSQDYGEQYF.

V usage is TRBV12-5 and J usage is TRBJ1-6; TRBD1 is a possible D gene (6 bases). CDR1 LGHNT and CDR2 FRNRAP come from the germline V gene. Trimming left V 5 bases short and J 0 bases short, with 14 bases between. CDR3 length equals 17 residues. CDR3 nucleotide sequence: TGTGCTAGTGGTGAAACAACAGGGTTCTCCTATAATTCACCCCTCCACTTT. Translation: CASGETTGFSYNSPLHF.

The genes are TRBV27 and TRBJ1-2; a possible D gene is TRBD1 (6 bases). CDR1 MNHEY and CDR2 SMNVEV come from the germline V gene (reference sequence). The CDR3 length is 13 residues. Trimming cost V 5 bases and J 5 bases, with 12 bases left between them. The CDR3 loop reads CASSPAGAYGYTF. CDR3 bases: TGTGCCAGCAGTCCCGCAGGGGCGTATGGCTACACCTTC.